This TCR beta chain was documented in a study of shared clonotypes between healthy human individuals. The protocol was immunoSEQ multiplex PCR, while the TCRdb copy is restricted to in-frame clones and leaves out a portion. The table lists over a million clones, approximately 96% of them singletons. Between the trimmed V and J ends, which lost 8 bases and 5 bases, there was a span of 13 bases. CDR1 MDHEN and CDR2 SYDVKM come from the germline V gene. The length of the CDR3 is 13 residues. The sequenced material came from naive CD4+ T cells sorted from blood. Subset here: CD45RA+ positively selected. This rearrangement joins TRBV28 to TRBJ2-1, with a weak D call TRBD2 (5 bases). The TCR was taken from a man aged 25-45 years in good health. CDR3 bases: TGTGCCAGCTCCGTTTTGACTAACAATGAGCAGTTCTTC. Translating gives CASSVLTNNEQFF.